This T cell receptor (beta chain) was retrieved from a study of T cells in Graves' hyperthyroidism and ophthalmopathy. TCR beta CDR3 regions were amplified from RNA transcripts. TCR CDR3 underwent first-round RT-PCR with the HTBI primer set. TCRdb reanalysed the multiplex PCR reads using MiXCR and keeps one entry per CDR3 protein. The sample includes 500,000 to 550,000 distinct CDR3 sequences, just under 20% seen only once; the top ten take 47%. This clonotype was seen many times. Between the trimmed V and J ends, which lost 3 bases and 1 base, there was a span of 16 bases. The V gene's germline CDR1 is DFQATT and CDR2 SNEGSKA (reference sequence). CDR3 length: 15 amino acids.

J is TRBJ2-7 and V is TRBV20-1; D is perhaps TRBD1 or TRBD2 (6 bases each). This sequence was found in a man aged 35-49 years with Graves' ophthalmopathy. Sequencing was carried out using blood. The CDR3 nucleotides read TGCAGTGCTAGGCGAAGGCGGGACAAATCCTACGAGCAGTACTTC. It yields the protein CSARRRRDKSYEQYF.